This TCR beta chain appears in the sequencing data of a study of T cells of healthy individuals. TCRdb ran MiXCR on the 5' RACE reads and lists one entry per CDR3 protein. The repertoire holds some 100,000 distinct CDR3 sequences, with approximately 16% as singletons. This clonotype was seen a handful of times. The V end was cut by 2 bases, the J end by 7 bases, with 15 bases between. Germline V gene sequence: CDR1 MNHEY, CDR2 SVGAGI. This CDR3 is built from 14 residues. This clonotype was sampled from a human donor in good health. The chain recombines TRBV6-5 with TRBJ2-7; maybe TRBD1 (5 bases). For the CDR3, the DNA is TGTGCCAGCAGTTACGACCTCTCCCAGGGAGAGCAGTACTTC. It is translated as CASSYDLSQGEQYF.